This T cell receptor (beta chain) was sequenced during a study of shared clonotypes between healthy human individuals. A word on this clone: This specimen includes other DNA sequences encoding the same CDR3.

The germline V gene encodes CDR1 MNHEY and CDR2 SVGAGI. Deletions cut 8 bases from V and 0 bases from J, with 5 bases between. CDR3 length: 12 residues. Profiling relied on immunoSEQ multiplex PCR, and the TCRdb table lists in-frame clones only, not all of them. Among 2.3 million or so clones listed, about 92% were seen once. This TCR came from a man aged 18 to 30 in good health. Some clones in this sample may be carry-over from other donors' samples. The material sequenced was naive CD4+ T cells from PBMCs. The subset is: CD45RA+ positively selected. The chain is built from TRBV6-5 and TRBJ1-3; D not certain. In nucleotides, the CDR3 is TGTGCCAGCCGAAGCTCTGGAAACACCATATATTTT. Residues: CASRSSGNTIYF.